These 18 T cell receptor beta chains came from one sample sequenced in a study of blood T cell repertoires in COVID-19. TCRdb keeps only in-frame clones here, not all; method: immunoSEQ multiplex PCR. This table has a few hundred thousand clones, 90% appearing once. The sequenced sample consisted of PBMCs or T cells enriched from blood (not recorded which). The receptors were sampled from a man aged 18 to 29 who had recovered from COVID-19.

The chain links TRBV5-1 to TRBJ2-2, with 7 nucleotides matching TRBD1. J was trimmed by 7 bases and V by 2 bases; bases with no gene match: 8. Germline values: CDR1 SGHRS, CDR2 YFSETQ. This CDR3 contains 15 residues. DNA of the CDR3: TGCGCCAGCAGCTTACCGACAGGGATCATCGGGGAGCTGTTTTTT. Residues: CASSLPTGIIGELFF.

This clone was detected a few times. One end of the junction does not line up with germline, which may come from a read error. The V and J genes are TRBV6-1 and TRBJ1-1; D is ambiguous. The CDR3 runs to 14 residues. CDR1 and CDR2 from the germline V gene are MNHNS and SASEGT. As DNA, the CDR3 is TGTGCCAGCAGCGAAGGACGTCGGGGCACTGAAGCTTTCTTT. Its translation is CASSEGRRGTEAFF.

The CDR3 is CASSGRQLSSYNEQFF. CDR3 DNA sequence: TGTGCCAGCAGCGGTAGACAGCTGAGCTCCTACAATGAGCAGTTCTTC. The V gene is TRBV9, the J gene TRBJ2-1, with D tentatively TRBD1 (5 bases). From germline, CDR1 is SGDLS and CDR2 YYNGEE. The CDR3 is 16 residues long. Trimming removed 3 bases from V and 0 bases from J, with 13 bases in between.

The chain employs TRBV13 and TRBJ1-5, with TRBD1 matching over 7 bases. The CDR3 consists of 16 residues. CDR1 is PRHDT and CDR2 is FYEKMQ in the germline V gene (reference sequence). Trimming removed 1 base from V and 1 base from J; junction bases left unmatched: 4. The CDR3 DNA reads as TGTGCCAGCAGCTTAGCCCCGGGACAGAGCAATCAGCCCCAGCATTTT. Translated: CASSLAPGQSNQPQHF.

This clone was counted only a few times. This CDR3 is also generated by other DNA sequences in the sample. This chain joins TRBV19 and TRBJ1-2; D unresolved. V lost 1 base and J 0 bases, leaving 6 bases between the germline ends. This CDR3 comprises 14 residues. Germline V gene data show CDR1 as LNHDA and CDR2 as SQIVND (reference sequence). CDR3 sequence (DNA): TGTGCCAGTAGTATAGGGCTCTCTAACTATGGCTACACCTTC. Its translation is CASSIGLSNYGYTF.

The chain links TRBV11-3 to TRBJ1-6; 7 bases map to TRBD1. The CDR3 contains 14 residues. Germline V gene data show CDR1 as SGHNT and CDR2 as YENEEA. V gave up 4 bases and J gave up 9 bases; unmatched junction bases: 6. CDR3 nucleotides: TGTGCCAGCAGCTACAGGGGTGGGGGTTCACCCCTCCACTTT. Amino acid sequence: CASSYRGGGSPLHF. Filled out from reference TRBV11-3 and TRBJ1-6, the complete variable domain reads EAGVVQSPRYKIIEKKQPVAFWCNPISGHNTLYWYLQNLGQGPELLIRYENEEAVDDSQLPKDRFSAERLKGVDSTLKIQPAELGDSAVYLCASSYRGGGSPLHFGNGTRLTVT.

This sequence joins TRBV28 and TRBJ2-6; tentatively, D is TRBD1 (5 bases). From germline, CDR1 is MDHEN and CDR2 SYDVKM. CDR3 length equals 16 residues. Trimming removed 6 bases from V and 2 bases from J, with 14 bases in between. As DNA, the CDR3 is TGTGCCAGCAGCCTCCGTGGGGCGACTGGGGCCAACGTCCTGACTTTC. As protein: CASSLRGATGANVLTF.

The chain is built from TRBV19 and TRBJ1-6; TRBD1 might be the D (6 bases). CDR3 length equals 15 residues. The V and J ends lost 0 bases and 7 bases respectively, with 10 bases between them. The germline CDR1 and CDR2 sequences are LNHDA and SQIVND (reference sequence). The CDR3, as DNA: TGTGCCAGTAGTATAGACGGACAGAGAAATTCACCCCTCCACTTT. Amino acid sequence: CASSIDGQRNSPLHF.

This clone turned up a few times. CDR3 region: CASTTGGQISYEQYF. CDR3 coding DNA: TGTGCCAGCACCACGGGGGGGCAGATCTCCTACGAGCAGTACTTC. The chain joins TRBV28 to TRBJ2-7; 8 bases are a match to TRBD2. The V segment lost 7 bases and the J segment 0 bases; nucleotides outside the gene matches: 8. CDR1 and CDR2 from the germline V gene are MDHEN and SYDVKM. The CDR3 has 15 residues.

V is TRBV6-5 and J is TRBJ1-1; D possibly corresponds to TRBD1 (5 bases). Trimming pared 7 bases from V and 4 bases from J, leaving 10 bases between. This CDR3 is built from 12 residues. Germline CDR1 MNHEY, CDR2 SVGAGI. The CDR3 loop reads CASTLGVTEAFF. The CDR3 DNA follows: TGTGCCAGCACCTTAGGGGTCACTGAAGCTTTCTTT.

This clone was detected only a few times. In DNA, the CDR3 is TGTGCCAGCAGCTTAGGGTACGGAGGGAATGAGCAGTTCTTC. Translation gives CASSLGYGGNEQFF. The chain links TRBV7-3 to TRBJ2-1, with D maybe TRBD2 (6 bases). V shed 2 bases and J shed 7 bases, with 12 bases lying between them. There are 14 residues in the CDR3. Per the germline V gene, CDR1 is SGHTA and CDR2 is FQGTGA.

V usage is TRBV11-2 and J usage is TRBJ2-7, with 8 bases identical to TRBD2. Germline trimming cut 5 bases from V and 3 bases from J; bases unmatched to any gene: 9. The CDR3 runs 15 residues. From germline, CDR1 is SGHAT and CDR2 FQNNGV. DNA of the CDR3: TGTGCCAGCAGCGCCTTGGCGGGGGGTTTCTACGAGCAGTACTTC. This gives the protein CASSALAGGFYEQYF.

The CDR3 bases are TGTGCCACCTCACTTGCGGGGAGCTCCTACAATGAGCAGTTCTTC. It yields the protein CATSLAGSSYNEQFF. The chain uses TRBV6-5 and TRBJ2-1; D is possibly TRBD2 (6 bases). This CDR3 is built from 15 residues. Trimming shortened V by 10 bases and J by 0 bases, and 16 bases separated the two germline ends. Germline CDR1 and CDR2: MNHEY and SVGAGI.

The V and J genes are TRBV18 and TRBJ1-2, with D hard to call. Germline V gives CDR1 KGHSH, CDR2 LQKENI. The CDR3 has 13 residues. V lost 2 bases, J lost 4 bases, and 8 bases lay in between. CDR3 sequence: CASSPAGVYGYTF. The CDR3, as DNA: TGTGCCAGCTCACCAGCCGGGGTCTATGGCTACACCTTC.

This chain joins TRBV19 and TRBJ2-2; possibly TRBD1 for D (6 bases). The CDR3 is 15 residues long. The V gene lost 6 bases and the J gene lost 1 base, with 12 bases spanning the gap. CDR1 and CDR2 from the germline V gene are LNHDA and SQIVND (reference sequence). CDR3 region: CASSPGHQNTGELFF. The CDR3 coding sequence is TGTGCCAGTAGCCCGGGACACCAGAACACCGGGGAGCTGTTTTTT.

The genes are TRBV7-6 and TRBJ1-1; no definite D call. The CDR3 is made up of 14 amino acids. Germline CDR1 and CDR2: SGHVS and FNYEAQ. Trimming took off 1 base at V and 2 bases at J, with 8 bases between the two ends. CDR3 amino acids: CASSLVVSNTEAFF. In nucleotides, the CDR3 is TGTGCCAGCAGCTTAGTTGTTTCAAACACTGAAGCTTTCTTT. Full variable domain (rest looked up from reference TRBV7-6 and TRBJ1-1): GAGVSQSPRYKVTKRGQDVALRCDPISGHVSLYWYRQALGQGPEFLTYFNYEAQQDKSGLPNDRFSAERPEGSISTLTIQRTEQRDSAMYRCASSLVVSNTEAFFGQGTRLTVV.

This rearrangement joins TRBV18 to TRBJ2-1, with no clear D. Between the trimmed V and J ends, which lost 2 bases and 7 bases, there was a span of 24 bases. The CDR3 is 18 residues long. Germline V gene sequence: CDR1 KGHSH, CDR2 LQKENI. CDR3: CASSPIPLGSSAPNEQFF. DNA of the CDR3: TGTGCCAGCTCACCAATCCCCCTTGGTAGCAGCGCCCCTAATGAGCAGTTCTTC.

This clone is a singleton in its sample. J is TRBJ1-2 and V is TRBV7-2; D remains unclear. The CDR3 spans 14 residues. Germline-derived CDR1 and CDR2 are SGHTA and FQGNSA. V was clipped by 3 bases and J by 5 bases, with 13 bases between them. CDR3 residues: CASSFQPEIYGYTF. Written as DNA, the CDR3 is TGTGCCAGCAGCTTTCAACCGGAGATTTATGGCTACACCTTC.